This T cell receptor beta chain was sequenced in a study of shared clonotypes between healthy human individuals. Looking at the study overall: Donors had three CD4 naive, three CD4 memory, two CD8 naive and one CD8 memory plate apiece.

Findings and limits, study-wide: Naive subsets generally exceeded memory subsets in estimated richness.

Clones were read by immunoSEQ multiplex PCR, and TCRdb kept only the in-frame ones, dropping some. The data show some 2,500,000 clones, with approximately 94% seen just once and approximately 0.36% held by the top ten. A remark on this clone: Its antigen is not known.

Every donor, a Caucasian adult, lived in Nashville, Tennessee. After removal of 9 bases from V and 5 bases from J, the junction contained 10 bases not matched to a gene. The germline CDR1 and CDR2 sequences are MDHEN and SYDVKM. The CDR3 is 14 amino acids. The TCR was taken from a young man in good health. Some clones in this sample may be carry-over from other donors' samples. What was sequenced was naive CD4+ T cells from PBMCs. The subset was: CD45RA+ positively selected. The chain links TRBV28 to TRBJ2-1, with 7 bases lining up with TRBD1. In DNA, the CDR3 is TGTGCCAGTGGCCGGGACAGAACGAACAATGAGCAGTTCTTC. Its translation is CASGRDRTNNEQFF.